This TCR beta chain was obtained from a study of blood T cell repertoires in COVID-19. Overall study context: Researchers got acute and convalescent COVID-19 samples from the United States, Italy and Spain. From T cells, B-cell-depleted T cells, or PBMCs came the material, which was cDNA or gDNA.

In the study's own analysis: Estimates of nucleated cell counts were drawn from the amplification of reference gene primers. The repertoire was sequenced with immunoSEQ multiplex PCR; TCRdb's copy has only in-frame clones and lacks some. D and trimming come from the DNA, and the V and J calls and clone size come from that table. The sample records 25,000 to 30,000 clones, roughly 94% being singletons. The V end lost 1 base, the J end lost 11 bases, and 21 bases lay between the germline ends. The CDR3 length is 15 residues. Per the germline V gene, CDR1 is SGHNT and CDR2 is YYREEE (reference sequence).

This TCR derives from a human donor with active COVID-19. The donor label of this sample is uncertain. This chain connects TRBV5-4 to TRBJ1-1, with a possible D match to TRBD1 (5 bases). Sequencing was carried out using peripheral blood. The CDR3 DNA sequence: TGTGCCAGCAGCTTGTTTGGGGCAGGAAAAACCGGGGCTTTCTTT. It specifies CASSLFGAGKTGAFF.